This T cell receptor beta chain comes out of a study of T-cell memory formation after mild COVID-19. Study-wide background: TCR clusters mostly belonged to single donors.

In regard to this clonotype: Antigen unknown.

Whole-study results and caveats: Some responding clones appeared in pre-infection memory, suggesting cross-reactive memory joined. Among contracting clones, CD4+ were mainly CM/EM and CD8+ enriched in EMRA. Contracting clones from day 15 to 85 had balanced CD4/CD8; later expanders favoured CD4+.

TCRdb ran MiXCR on the 5' RACE reads and lists one entry per CDR3 protein. The sample yields 530,000 or so distinct CDR3 sequences, roughly a sixth seen once. The CDR3 has 12 residues. The V end was cut by 3 bases, the J end by 2 bases, with 4 bases between. Germline assignment: CDR1 SNHLY and CDR2 FYNNEI. This chain links TRBV2 with TRBJ2-5; D is unresolved. The TCR was taken from an adult woman who had mild COVID-19 (a few samples of this study predate the infection). Cell type and time point are not known. The sequenced sample was PBMCs or a T cell subset sorted from them (not recorded which). This chain's CDR3 is CASSDVQETQYF. CDR3 bases: TGTGCCAGCAGTGATGTTCAAGAGACCCAGTACTTC.